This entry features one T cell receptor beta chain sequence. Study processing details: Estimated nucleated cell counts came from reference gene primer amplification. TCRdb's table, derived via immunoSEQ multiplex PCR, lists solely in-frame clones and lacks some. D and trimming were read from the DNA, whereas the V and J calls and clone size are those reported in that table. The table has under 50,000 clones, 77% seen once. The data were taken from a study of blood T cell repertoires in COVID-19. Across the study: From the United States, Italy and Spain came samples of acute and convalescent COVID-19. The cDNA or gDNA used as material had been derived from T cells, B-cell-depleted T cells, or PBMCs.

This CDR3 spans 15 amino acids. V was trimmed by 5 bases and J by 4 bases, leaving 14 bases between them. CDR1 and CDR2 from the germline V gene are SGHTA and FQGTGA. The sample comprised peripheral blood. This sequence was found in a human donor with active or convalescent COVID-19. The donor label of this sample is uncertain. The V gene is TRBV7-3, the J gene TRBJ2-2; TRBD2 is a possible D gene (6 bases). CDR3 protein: CASSIDPRGTGELFF. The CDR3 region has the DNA TGTGCCAGCAGCATTGACCCGCGGGGCACCGGGGAGCTGTTTTTT. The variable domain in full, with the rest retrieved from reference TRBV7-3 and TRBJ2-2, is GAGVSQTPSNKVTEKGKYVELRCDPISGHTALYWYRQSLGQGPEFLIYFQGTGAADDSGLPNDRFFAVRPEGSVSTLKIQRTERGDSAVYLCASSIDPRGTGELFFGEGSRLTVL.